This TCR beta chain emerged from a study of shared clonotypes between healthy human individuals. In the study overall: Two female and a few male donors aged 18 to 49 were enrolled.

As concerns this clone: Germline and junction disagree at one end, which may indicate a read error.

From germline, CDR1 is KGHSH and CDR2 LQKENI. This CDR3 contains 11 residues. Using immunoSEQ multiplex PCR, the repertoire was profiled, and TCRdb retains in-frame clones only, with some absent. Of 900,000 to 1,200,000 clones in the sample, around 78% were seen once. Sequencing was done on a sample of memory CD4+ T cells from PBMCs. Subset defined: CD45RA-negative fraction. This sequence was found in a man aged 18-30 years in good health. Some clones in this sample may be carry-over from other donors' samples. The V call is TRBV18, the J call TRBJ2-7, with 8 nucleotides matching TRBD1. As DNA, the CDR3 is TGTGCCAGCTCACCTGGACAGGGCCACTTCTTC. It translates to CASSPGQGHFF.